The rows below give T cell receptor beta chains drawn from one sample of a study of beta chain features in type 1 diabetes. Profiled with immunoSEQ multiplex PCR; TCRdb holds only in-frame clones, not every one. The sample shows around 240,000 clones, about 63% of them seen only once. Sequencing was performed on naive CD4+ T cells from blood. The origin of the receptors is a man in his thirties or forties in good health. The CDR3 runs from the conserved cysteine through the conserved F or W. A D gene is named only where the DNA matches it firmly. Size is stated for part of the rows, as once, few or many counts, or as a class when the clone is expanded.

TRBV30	TRBJ2-1	-	few	TGTGCCTGGGACTTCTACAATGAGCAGTTCTTC	CAWDFYNEQFF
TRBV7-9	TRBJ1-1	-	-	TGTGCCAGCAGCTCCGACAGGATCACTGAAGCTTTCTTT	CASSSDRITEAFF
TRBV9	TRBJ2-5	-	-	TGTGCCAGCAGCGTAGGGGGACAAGAGACCCAGTACTTC	CASSVGGQETQYF
TRBV30	TRBJ1-4	-	once	TGTGCCTGGACCACCGGGGCAGGCAATGAAAAACTGTTTTTT	CAWTTGAGNEKLFF
TRBV7-2	TRBJ2-7	-	-	TGTGCCAGCAGCTTAGTTGGACGCCTAGAATCCGAGCAGTACTTC	CASSLVGRLESEQYF
TRBV29-1	TRBJ2-7	TRBD1	-	TGCAGCGCCCGCCCCGGACAGGGCGCCTACGAGCAGTACTTC	CSARPGQGAYEQYF
TRBV9	TRBJ2-1	-	-	TGTGCCAGCACCCCATTGGGGGGAGTGGCGAATGAGCAGTTCTTC	CASTPLGGVANEQFF
TRBV29-1	TRBJ1-1	-	-	TGCAGCGTTTACAACAGGGACGAAGCTTTCTTT	CSVYNRDEAFF
TRBV29-1	TRBJ2-3	-	few	TGCAGCGTTGAAGTCTTAGCTACCACAGATACGCAGTATTTT	CSVEVLATTDTQYF
TRBV30	TRBJ1-5	TRBD1	-	TGTGCCTGGAGTGCAGGGGGCGCGAGGAAGCCCCAGCATTTT	CAWSAGGARKPQHF
TRBV11-2	TRBJ1-1	-	few	TGTGCCAGCAGCCTCCAGGGGTATAATGAAGCTTTCTTT	CASSLQGYNEAFF
TRBV2	TRBJ2-5	-	-	TGTGCCAGCAGTGCTGAAGAGACCCAGTACTTC	CASSAEETQYF
TRBV28	TRBJ1-2	-	few	TGTGCCAGCAGTTACAACTATGGCTACACCTTC	CASSYNYGYTF
TRBV6-6	TRBJ2-3	-	-	TGTGCCAGCAGTTACCCTAGCGCAGATACGCAGTATTTT	CASSYPSADTQYF